Each of the 27 T cell receptor beta chains below was sequenced from the same sample in a study of blood T cell repertoires in COVID-19. Profiled with immunoSEQ multiplex PCR; TCRdb holds only in-frame clones, not every one. The sample lists around 98,000 clones; about 80% were seen once. Material: peripheral blood. These receptor sequences come from a man between 65 and 85 years old with acute or convalescent COVID-19.

This chain uses TRBV29-1 with TRBJ1-1; no reliable D call. There are 13 residues in the CDR3. CDR1 is SQVTM, CDR2 ANQGSEA, per germline. V was trimmed by 0 bases and J by 9 bases, leaving 14 bases between them. The CDR3 here is CSVEDPSTLKAFF. In nucleotides, the CDR3 is TGCAGCGTTGAAGATCCGAGCACCCTTAAAGCTTTCTTT. Full variable domain (missing parts from reference TRBV29-1 and TRBJ1-1): SAVISQKPSRDICQRGTSLTIQCQVDSQVTMMFWYRQQPGQSLTLIATANQGSEATYESGFVIDKFPISRPNLTFSTLTVSNMSPEDSSIYLCSVEDPSTLKAFFGQGTRLTVV.

The genes are TRBV28 and TRBJ1-1, with 8 bases matching TRBD1. The CDR3 spans 16 residues. J was trimmed by 3 bases and V by 5 bases; bases with no gene match: 11. The germline V gene has CDR1 MDHEN and CDR2 SYDVKM. CDR3 protein: CASSPSPGQADTEAFF. DNA for the CDR3: TGTGCCAGCAGTCCATCACCGGGACAGGCCGACACTGAAGCTTTCTTT.

J is TRBJ2-3 and V is TRBV30; 10 nucleotides line up with TRBD1. V gave up 2 bases and J gave up 1 base; unmatched junction bases: 9. The CDR3 is 17 residues long. The germline gives CDR1 GTSNPN, CDR2 SVGIG (reference sequence). CDR3 region: CAWSKDRGGFGTDTQYF. CDR3 bases: TGTGCCTGGAGTAAGGACAGGGGGGGGTTTGGCACAGATACGCAGTATTTT. Full variable domain (rest looked up from reference TRBV30 and TRBJ2-3): SQTIHQWPATLVQPVGSPLSLECTVEGTSNPNLYWYRQAAGRGLQLLFYSVGIGQISSEVPQNLSASRPQDRQFILSSKKLLLSDSGFYLCAWSKDRGGFGTDTQYFGPGTRLTVL.

The chain is built from TRBV5-1 and TRBJ2-2; 13 positions agree with TRBD2. The germline CDR1 and CDR2 sequences are SGHRS and YFSETQ. This CDR3 has 18 amino acids. J gave up 4 bases and V 1 base, and 7 bases lay outside the gene matches. The DNA of the CDR3 is TGCGCCAGCAGCTTGAGTACTAGCGGGAGGGCCGGCACCGGGGAGCTGTTTTTT. This encodes CASSLSTSGRAGTGELFF.

This clone occurred once. The CDR3 protein is CASSQVIGLAWNEQFF. CDR3 nucleotide sequence: TGCGCCAGCAGCCAGGTCATTGGACTAGCGTGGAATGAGCAGTTCTTC. The chain is built from TRBV4-1 and TRBJ2-1; 9 bases are shared with TRBD2. There are 16 residues in the CDR3. Germline CDR1 and CDR2: MGHRA and YSYEKL. V was clipped by 3 bases and J by 7 bases; unmatched bases: 10.

V and J are TRBV19 and TRBJ1-5, with TRBD1 identical over 7 bases. The CDR3 is 15 amino acids. In germline, CDR1 is LNHDA, CDR2 SQIVND (reference sequence). The V gene end was trimmed by 5 bases and the J gene end by 5 bases; junction bases not matched to a gene: 9. CDR3 protein: CASSPTGDAYQPQHF. DNA for the CDR3: TGTGCCAGTAGTCCAACAGGGGACGCTTATCAGCCCCAGCATTTT.

V gene TRBV24-1 combines with J gene TRBJ2-1, with 15 bases aligning to TRBD2. CDR1 and CDR2 from the germline V gene are KGHDR and SFDVKD. V lost 3 bases to trimming and J lost 9 bases; unmatched junction nucleotides: 8. The CDR3 spans 17 residues. The CDR3 region is CATSDPGTSGRNSEQFF. CDR3 bases: TGTGCCACCAGTGATCCCGGGACTAGCGGGAGGAACAGTGAGCAGTTCTTC.

The chain combines TRBV11-2 with TRBJ2-3, with 10 bases aligning to TRBD1. This CDR3 is 16 amino acids long. V was clipped by 5 bases and J by 4 bases; unmatched bases: 9. In germline, CDR1 is SGHAT, CDR2 FQNNGV. The CDR3, as DNA: TGTGCCAGCAGCCCATTAGGGACAGGGGATGCAGATACGCAGTATTTT. Translated: CASSPLGTGDADTQYF.

The chain joins TRBV20-1 to TRBJ2-1, with 8 bases that match TRBD2. The CDR3 is 15 amino acids. The junction had 7 bases not matched to a gene; V was cut back by 3 bases and J by 3 bases. CDR1 and CDR2 from the germline V gene are DFQATT and SNEGSKA (reference sequence). The CDR3 sequence: CSASPPSGSYNEQFF. The CDR3 nucleotides are TGCAGTGCTAGTCCCCCCAGCGGGAGCTACAATGAGCAGTTCTTC.

The chain joins TRBV7-3 to TRBJ2-1, with no clear D. Germline V gene data show CDR1 as SGHTA and CDR2 as FQGTGA. There are 13 residues in the CDR3. V lost 5 bases and J 5 bases, leaving 10 bases between the germline ends. The CDR3 loop reads CASSPGRNNEQFF. CDR3 DNA sequence: TGTGCCAGCAGCCCCGGCAGGAACAATGAGCAGTTCTTC.

V is TRBV10-3 and J is TRBJ1-2; TRBD1 is a possible D gene (6 bases). The V gene's germline CDR1 is ENHRY and CDR2 SYGVKD. V was shortened by 5 bases and J by 0 bases, with 25 bases between the two germline ends. The CDR3 runs to 19 residues. The CDR3 region is CAISSPRGEGAHANYGYTF. For the CDR3, the DNA is TGTGCCATCAGTTCCCCAAGGGGGGAGGGCGCTCACGCTAACTATGGCTACACCTTC.

The rearrangement links TRBV3-1 (or the pseudogene TRBV3-2) to TRBJ2-3; 16 positions match TRBD2. V gave up 3 bases and J gave up 3 bases; unmatched junction bases: 6. The CDR3 is made up of 18 amino acids. Germline lookup yields CDR1 LGHDT and CDR2 YNNKEL (reference sequence). This chain's CDR3 is CASSQGLAGGLWTDTQYF. The CDR3 DNA reads TGTGCCAGCAGCCAGGGACTAGCGGGAGGGCTATGGACAGATACGCAGTATTTT.

This sequence joins TRBV11-3 and TRBJ2-5, with D perhaps TRBD1 (6 bases). This CDR3 has 12 amino acids. Germline values: CDR1 SGHNT, CDR2 YENEEA. V lost 4 bases to trimming and J lost 3 bases, with 6 bases between them. CDR3: CASSYREETQYF. The CDR3, as DNA: TGTGCCAGCAGCTACAGGGAAGAGACCCAGTACTTC.

This clone was seen only once. The V call is TRBV19, the J call TRBJ1-1; 9 bases line up with TRBD1. Germline-derived CDR1 and CDR2 are LNHDA and SQIVND (reference sequence). CDR3 size: 16 residues. V shed 10 bases, J shed 0 bases, and the junction held 12 bases outside the gene matches. The CDR3 bases are TGTGCCAACCCTGTCCCGGGACAGGGCATGAACACTGAAGCTTTCTTT. Translation: CANPVPGQGMNTEAFF.

This chain connects TRBV28 to TRBJ2-1, with 9 nucleotides matching TRBD2. The CDR3 covers 16 residues. In germline, CDR1 is MDHEN, CDR2 SYDVKM. V was pared by 5 bases and J by 8 bases, with 13 bases of the junction left unmatched. The CDR3 is CASSPPTEAGGHEQFF. The DNA for the CDR3 is TGTGCCAGCAGTCCCCCGACAGAAGCGGGAGGACATGAGCAGTTCTTC.

The chain is built from TRBV7-2 and TRBJ2-7; D gene unclear. This CDR3 spans 13 amino acids. From germline, CDR1 is SGHTA and CDR2 FQGNSA. Trimming left V 7 bases short and J 0 bases short, with 10 bases between. This CDR3 reads CASTSGNSYEQYF. DNA for the CDR3: TGTGCCAGCACCAGTGGCAACTCCTACGAGCAGTACTTC.

The V call is TRBV6-2 or TRBV6-3, the J call TRBJ2-1; 9 nucleotides agree with TRBD2. CDR3 size: 18 residues. V lost 5 bases and J lost 3; bases outside the gene matches: 14. The V gene's germline CDR1 is MNHEY and CDR2 SVGEGT. This chain's CDR3 is CASSHRPLSGGSYNEQFF. CDR3 in DNA: TGTGCCAGCAGTCACAGGCCCCTTAGCGGGGGCAGCTACAATGAGCAGTTCTTC.

The chain has TRBV3-1 (or the pseudogene TRBV3-2) and TRBJ1-2; no definite D call. The CDR3 is 11 amino acids. CDR1 is LGHDT, CDR2 YNNKEL, per germline (reference sequence). Between the trimmed V and J ends, which lost 7 bases and 4 bases, there was a span of 7 bases. CDR3 in amino acids: CASNRGYGYTF. The CDR3 coding sequence is TGTGCCAGCAACCGGGGCTATGGCTACACCTTC.

V is TRBV11-3 and J is TRBJ2-1, with TRBD2 identical over 7 bases. This CDR3 has 14 amino acids. V shed 1 base, J shed 8 bases, and the junction held 5 bases outside the gene matches. The germline V gene encodes CDR1 SGHNT and CDR2 YENEEA. The CDR3 sequence: CASSLAGREYEQFF. The CDR3 region has the DNA TGTGCCAGCAGCTTAGCGGGGCGGGAGTATGAGCAGTTCTTC. Drawing the rest from reference TRBV11-3 and TRBJ2-1, the complete variable domain is EAGVVQSPRYKIIEKKQPVAFWCNPISGHNTLYWYLQNLGQGPELLIRYENEEAVDDSQLPKDRFSAERLKGVDSTLKIQPAELGDSAVYLCASSLAGREYEQFFGPGTRLTVL.

The rearrangement joins TRBV28 to TRBJ1-5; TRBD1 might be the D (6 bases). CDR3 size: 16 residues. V was cut by 7 bases and J by 4 bases, with 20 bases left in between. The germline V gene encodes CDR1 MDHEN and CDR2 SYDVKM. Written as DNA, the CDR3 is TGTGCCAGCAACGATCCCAGGGGCGACTTGAATCAGCCCCAGCATTTT. It encodes CASNDPRGDLNQPQHF.

The rearrangement joins TRBV5-1 to TRBJ2-2, with TRBD2 matching over 16 bases. The V gene's germline CDR1 is SGHRS and CDR2 YFSETQ. The V and J ends lost 3 bases and 6 bases, in that order; junction bases with no gene match: 5. The CDR3 consists of 17 residues. CDR3 coding DNA: TGCGCCAGCAGCTCGGGACTAGCGGGAGGGTCGGCCGGGGAGCTGTTTTTT. Translated: CASSSGLAGGSAGELFF. Together with reference TRBV5-1 and TRBJ2-2, the CDR3 gives the full variable domain: KAGVTQTPRYLIKTRGQQVTLSCSPISGHRSVSWYQQTPGQGLQFLFEYFSETQRNKGNFPGRFSGRQFSNSRSEMNVSTLELGDSALYLCASSSGLAGGSAGELFFGEGSRLTVL.

The gene calls are TRBV6-1 and TRBJ1-5; unclear D gene. This CDR3 region has 14 residues. Germline assignment: CDR1 MNHNS and CDR2 SASEGT. Trimming shortened V by 2 bases and J by 0 bases, and 5 bases separated the two germline ends. This CDR3 reads CASSENSSNQPQHF. The CDR3 DNA follows: TGTGCCAGCAGTGAAAATAGTAGCAATCAGCCCCAGCATTTT.

This clone was found a few times. This rearrangement joins TRBV29-1 to TRBJ2-7, with 9 bases aligning to TRBD2. V shed 4 bases and J 7 bases; nucleotides not matched to a gene: 5. The germline CDR1 and CDR2 sequences are SQVTM and ANQGSEA. The CDR3 contains 12 residues. The CDR3 DNA is TGCAGCGTTGTAGCGGGAGATCGGGAGCAGTACTTC. It yields the protein CSVVAGDREQYF.

This clone occurred once. The CDR3 nucleotides read TGTGCCAGCAGCTGGGGACAGGGACAAGGCCAGCCCCAGCATTTT. Translating it yields CASSWGQGQGQPQHF. This chain connects TRBV5-6 to TRBJ1-5; 9 bases align to TRBD1. Losses at the gene ends were 3 bases for V and 7 bases for J; bases not matched to a gene: 8. Germline V gene sequence: CDR1 SGHDT, CDR2 YYEEEE. The CDR3 consists of 15 residues.

This clone came up a few times. The chain is built from TRBV2 and TRBJ1-6; 9 bases map to TRBD1. J lost 8 bases, V lost 4 bases, and 9 bases had no gene match. The germline V gene has CDR1 SNHLY and CDR2 FYNNEI. The CDR3 runs 16 residues. Here the CDR3 reads CASSARDRVVDSPLHF. The CDR3 DNA reads as TGTGCCAGCAGTGCAAGGGACAGGGTGGTCGATTCACCCCTCCACTTT.

V gene TRBV19 combines with J gene TRBJ1-3; D is unclear. V lost 5 bases and J lost 0, with 11 bases in between. Germline assignment: CDR1 LNHDA and CDR2 SQIVND (reference sequence). The CDR3 is made up of 15 amino acids. The CDR3 loop is CASSPQVSSGNTIYF. Here the CDR3 DNA reads TGTGCCAGTAGTCCCCAGGTAAGCTCTGGAAACACCATATATTTT. The variable domain in full, completed from reference TRBV19 and TRBJ1-3, reads DGGITQSPKYLFRKEGQNVTLSCEQNLNHDAMYWYRQDPGQGLRLIYYSQIVNDFQKGDIAEGYSVSREKKESFPLTVTSAQKNPTAFYLCASSPQVSSGNTIYFGEGSWLTVV.

This clone has more than one count but fewer than ten. DNA of the CDR3: TGTGCCAGCATAAGCGGGAGGGCGAACACCGGGGAGCTGTTTTTT. Amino acids: CASISGRANTGELFF. The chain couples TRBV2 to TRBJ2-2; 10 bases match TRBD2. V shed 7 bases and J 0 bases; nucleotides not matched to a gene: 2. This CDR3 comprises 15 residues. Germline assignment: CDR1 SNHLY and CDR2 FYNNEI.